These 14 T cell receptor beta chains came from one sample sequenced in a study of T cell responses to AZD1222 COVID-19 vaccine. The data were produced by immunoSEQ multiplex PCR, yet TCRdb's version contains in-frame clones alone and is incomplete. Of roughly 130,000 clones listed, 85% to 90% were seen once; the top ten hold around 3.1%. The material sequenced was peripheral blood, taken on day 0 of AZD1222 vaccination. Every receptor here comes from an adult in good health.

This sequence joins TRBV12-1 and TRBJ2-2. TRBV12-1 counts as a pseudogene. The CDR3 runs to 10 residues. CDR3 region: CAIRPGELFF. The CDR3 DNA follows: TGTGCCATCAGACCCGGGGAGCTGTTTTTT.

The chain has TRBV5-1 and TRBJ2-7; tentative D call: TRBD2 (6 bases). This CDR3 spans 16 amino acids. The V and J ends lost 4 bases and 0 bases respectively, with 17 bases between them. The V gene's germline CDR1 is SGHRS and CDR2 YFSETQ. CDR3 DNA sequence: TGCGCCAGCAGCCTAGGGCTGCGGGACCCCTCCTACGAGCAGTACTTC. This encodes CASSLGLRDPSYEQYF.

This chain connects TRBV4-3 to TRBJ2-5; tentative D call: TRBD1 (8 bases). The CDR3 length is 17 residues. Looked up from germline, CDR1 is LGHNA and CDR2 is YSLEER. V lost 4 bases, J lost 6 bases, and 24 bases lay in between. The CDR3 loop reads CASSPTYTDREGKTQYF. CDR3 coding DNA: TGCGCCAGCAGCCCAACCTACACGGACAGGGAGGGGAAGACCCAGTACTTC.

The rearrangement links TRBV27 to TRBJ2-7; either TRBD1 or TRBD2 may fit D (5 bases each). CDR3 length: 15 amino acids. Deletions cut 5 bases from V and 2 bases from J, with 16 bases between. In germline, CDR1 is MNHEY, CDR2 SMNVEV (reference sequence). CDR3 loop: CASSTTGTEPYEQYF. CDR3 nucleotide sequence: TGTGCCAGCAGTACAACCGGGACCGAGCCCTACGAGCAGTACTTC.

J is TRBJ2-2 and V is TRBV9; D is undetermined. Trimming cost V 4 bases and J 0 bases, with 10 bases left between them. The CDR3 totals 15 residues. Germline CDR1 SGDLS, CDR2 YYNGEE. CDR3 region: CASSPRFPNTGELFF. The CDR3, as DNA: TGTGCCAGCAGCCCGAGGTTTCCGAACACCGGGGAGCTGTTTTTT.

The V and J genes are TRBV7-2 and TRBJ2-1; D is perhaps TRBD2 (5 bases). The length of the CDR3 is 12 residues. V was cut by 1 base and J by 10 bases, with 8 bases left in between. Looked up from germline, CDR1 is SGHTA and CDR2 is FQGNSA. DNA of the CDR3: TGTGCCAGCAGCTTAGTTCAGCGGGAGCAGTTCTTC. This sequence encodes CASSLVQREQFF. The full variable domain, in which reference TRBV7-2 and TRBJ2-1 provide the parts outside the CDR3, is GAGVSQSPSNKVTEKGKDVELRCDPISGHTALYWYRQSLGQGLEFLIYFQGNSAPDKSGLPSDRFSAERTGGSVSTLTIQRTQQEDSAVYLCASSLVQREQFFGPGTRLTVL.

A few counts support this clone. V gene TRBV5-4 combines with J gene TRBJ2-2; D is unresolved. This CDR3 comprises 15 residues. Trimming took off 2 bases at V and 2 bases at J, with 10 bases between the two ends. Germline loops: CDR1 SGHNT, CDR2 YYREEE (reference sequence). This CDR3 is CASSLSDINTGELFF. The DNA for the CDR3 is TGTGCCAGCAGCTTATCTGACATAAACACCGGGGAGCTGTTTTTT.

The chain links TRBV12-3 or TRBV12-4 to TRBJ2-5; D remains unclear. The CDR3 length is 11 residues. Trimming cost V 5 bases and J 3 bases, with 4 bases left between them. The CDR3 region is CASSQEETQYF. CDR3 bases: TGTGCCAGCAGTCAGGAAGAGACCCAGTACTTC.

This clone was seen only once. The rearrangement uses TRBV28 and TRBJ1-6; D remains ambiguous. V gave up 3 bases and J gave up 8 bases, with 14 bases separating them. The length of the CDR3 is 15 residues. Germline assignment: CDR1 MDHEN and CDR2 SYDVKM. The CDR3: CASSFRSGFHSPLHF. The DNA for the CDR3 is TGTGCCAGCAGTTTCCGGTCTGGTTTCCATTCACCCCTCCACTTT. Based on the CDR3 plus reference TRBV28 and TRBJ1-6, the full variable domain is DVKVTQSSRYLVKRTGEKVFLECVQDMDHENMFWYRQDPGLGLRLIYFSYDVKMKEKGDIPEGYSVSREKKERFSLILESASTNQTSMYLCASSFRSGFHSPLHFGNGTRLTVT.

The genes are TRBV7-6 and TRBJ1-3; D might be TRBD1 (5 bases). Germline V gene data show CDR1 as SGHVS and CDR2 as FNYEAQ. The V end was cut by 1 base, the J end by 6 bases, with 10 bases between. The length of the CDR3 is 14 residues. The CDR3 bases are TGTGCCAGCAGCTTAGGGGGGAAGGAAAACACCATATATTTT. Protein sequence: CASSLGGKENTIYF.

The chain combines TRBV19 with TRBJ1-1, with D unclear. The CDR3 is made up of 13 amino acids. V was clipped by 7 bases and J by 6 bases, with 15 bases between them. CDR1 and CDR2 (germline): LNHDA, SQIVND (reference sequence). The CDR3 sequence: CASKQRRVAEAFF. CDR3 DNA: TGTGCCAGTAAACAGCGACGGGTGGCTGAAGCTTTCTTT.

This clone occurred a few times. This rearrangement joins TRBV4-3 to TRBJ2-3; 12 bases align to TRBD1. Germline V CDR1 and CDR2: LGHNA, YSLEER. Trimming removed 3 bases from V and 4 bases from J; junction bases left unmatched: 2. The CDR3 contains 15 residues. The CDR3 loop is CASSHGTGGADTQYF. The CDR3 coding sequence is TGCGCCAGCAGCCACGGGACAGGGGGCGCAGATACGCAGTATTTT.

V is TRBV28 and J is TRBJ2-7; D not resolved. CDR1 MDHEN and CDR2 SYDVKM come from the germline V gene. Trimming stripped 6 bases from V and 1 base from J, with 10 bases between. The CDR3 runs to 13 residues. The CDR3, as DNA: TGTGCCAGCAGCCCGACAAGATCCTACGAGCAGTACTTC. It codes for CASSPTRSYEQYF.

The V and J genes are TRBV6-5 and TRBJ1-5; TRBD1 is a possible D gene (6 bases). V lost 5 bases and J 0 bases, leaving 11 bases between the germline ends. The CDR3 is made up of 15 amino acids. Germline V gives CDR1 MNHEY, CDR2 SVGAGI. This CDR3 is CASSPQGYSNQPQHF. CDR3 bases: TGTGCCAGCAGTCCTCAGGGGTATAGCAATCAGCCCCAGCATTTT.